Following are 21 T cell receptor beta chains from one sample sequenced in a study of Tregs in tolerant kidney transplant recipients. Data came from immunoSEQ multiplex PCR; TCRdb stores just in-frame clones and leaves some out. The profile shows 15,000 to 20,000 clones, roughly two thirds of them singletons. For these TCRs, the target antigens are not known. Material: Tregs from blood cultured with allogeneic cells. All receptors derive from a human donor in good health.

The V call is TRBV27, the J call TRBJ2-5; D might be TRBD2 (7 bases). Germline-derived CDR1 and CDR2 are MNHEY and SMNVEV (reference sequence). Trimming cost V 5 bases and J 3 bases, with 13 bases left between them. This CDR3 is 14 amino acids long. CDR3 in amino acids: CASSLGGGKETQYF. The CDR3 DNA sequence: TGTGCCAGCAGTCTGGGGGGGGGCAAAGAGACCCAGTACTTC.

This clone has just a few counts. The rearrangement uses TRBV7-3 and TRBJ2-7; D not certain. Trimming took off 5 bases at V and 2 bases at J, with 13 bases between the two ends. This CDR3 contains 14 residues. Germline lookup yields CDR1 SGHTA and CDR2 FQGTGA. This chain's CDR3 is CASSPGFSPYEQYF. The CDR3 nucleotides read TGTGCCAGCAGCCCCGGTTTTAGTCCCTACGAGCAGTACTTC.

This rearrangement joins TRBV18 to TRBJ2-1; 11 nucleotides match TRBD2. This CDR3 region has 16 residues. In germline, CDR1 is KGHSH, CDR2 LQKENI. After removal of 3 bases from V and 5 bases from J, the junction contained 6 bases not matched to a gene. The CDR3: CASSPRLLAGDNEQFF. In DNA form, the CDR3 reads TGTGCCAGCTCACCCCGCCTACTAGCGGGGGACAATGAGCAGTTCTTC.

The rearrangement links TRBV19 to TRBJ2-3; D is uncertain. Trimming left V 2 bases short and J 1 base short, with 10 bases between. Per germline, CDR1 LNHDA and CDR2 SQIVND (reference sequence). The CDR3 extends over 15 amino acids. CDR3 loop: CASSIRVGRTDTQYF. Written as DNA, the CDR3 is TGTGCCAGTAGTATAAGGGTTGGCCGCACAGATACGCAGTATTTT.

The V gene is TRBV6-1, the J gene TRBJ1-5; 7 nucleotides agree with TRBD1. The CDR3 totals 16 residues. Germline V gives CDR1 MNHNS, CDR2 SASEGT. The J segment lost 0 bases and the V segment lost 6 bases, leaving 8 bases of the junction unmatched. The CDR3 reads CASRETGAYSNQPQHF. As DNA, the CDR3 is TGTGCCAGCAGGGAAACAGGGGCTTATAGCAATCAGCCCCAGCATTTT.

V gene TRBV30 combines with J gene TRBJ2-3; no firm D call. In germline, CDR1 is GTSNPN, CDR2 SVGIG (reference sequence). The V end lost 3 bases, the J end lost 0 bases, and 13 bases lay between the germline ends. This CDR3 has 15 residues. The chain's CDR3 is CAWRVLQTSTDTQYF. CDR3 DNA: TGTGCCTGGAGGGTCTTGCAGACTAGCACAGATACGCAGTATTTT.

This clone was seen once. J is TRBJ2-5 and V is TRBV7-3; D is unresolved. This CDR3 region has 11 residues. Germline V lookup: CDR1 SGHTA, CDR2 FQGTGA. Trimming shortened V by 6 bases and J by 5 bases, and 7 bases separated the two germline ends. CDR3 protein: CASRIAETQYF. CDR3 bases: TGTGCCAGCAGGATCGCGGAGACCCAGTACTTC.

In this sample, this clone turned up a few times. The chain couples TRBV5-1 to TRBJ1-5; D is possibly TRBD1 (6 bases). The CDR3 sequence is 15 residues long. The V and J ends lost 3 bases and 4 bases respectively, with 14 bases between them. Germline values: CDR1 SGHRS, CDR2 YFSETQ. The CDR3 sequence: CASSSTDSRNQPQHF. CDR3 in DNA: TGCGCCAGCAGCTCAACGGACAGTAGAAATCAGCCCCAGCATTTT.

This clone was recorded once. The chain carries TRBV10-3 and TRBJ1-2; D is perhaps TRBD1 (5 bases). Germline lookup yields CDR1 ENHRY and CDR2 SYGVKD. CDR3 length equals 12 residues. V lost 7 bases, J lost 2 bases, and 8 bases lay in between. CDR3 in DNA: TGTGCCATCACGGGGGTAAACTATGGCTACACCTTC. Its protein is CAITGVNYGYTF.

This chain joins TRBV5-5 and TRBJ2-6; D remains unclear. V was pared by 4 bases and J by 0 bases, with 5 bases between. Germline V gene data show CDR1 as SGHKS and CDR2 as YYEKEE (reference sequence). CDR3 size: 14 residues. The CDR3 here is CASSGGSGANVLTF. The DNA for the CDR3 is TGTGCCAGCAGCGGCGGCTCTGGGGCCAACGTCCTGACTTTC. The whole variable domain, remainder taken from reference TRBV5-5 and TRBJ2-6, is DAGVTQSPTHLIKTRGQQVTLRCSPISGHKSVSWYQQVLGQGPQFIFQYYEKEERGRGNFPDRFSARQFPNYSSELNVNALLLGDSALYLCASSGGSGANVLTFGAGSRLTVL.

The rearrangement joins TRBV21-1 to TRBJ2-1; the table's TRBD1 call for D was not verified on the DNA. TRBV21-1 has pseudogene status. This CDR3 spans 16 amino acids. CDR3 loop: CASSKAGQRALGEQFF. The CDR3 DNA sequence: TGTGCCAGCAGCAAAGCCGGACAGCGTGCTCTGGGTGAGCAGTTCTTC.

This sequence joins TRBV12-5 and TRBJ2-3, with D possibly being TRBD2 (5 bases). This CDR3 is built from 14 residues. In germline, CDR1 is LGHNT, CDR2 FRNRAP. V was cut by 0 bases and J by 2 bases, with 6 bases left in between. The CDR3 DNA reads TGTGCTAGTGGTTTGGTACTAGTCACAGATACGCAGTATTTT. The encoded protein is CASGLVLVTDTQYF.

This clone was detected a few times. The V and J genes are TRBV2 and TRBJ2-7; D could derive from TRBD1 or TRBD2 (5 bases each). Per the germline V gene, CDR1 is SNHLY and CDR2 is FYNNEI. V was pared by 4 bases and J by 2 bases, with 12 bases between. The CDR3 is made up of 14 amino acids. The CDR3 DNA is TGTGCCAGCAGTGGTTCAGGGACCCCCTACGAGCAGTACTTC. Translated: CASSGSGTPYEQYF.

V gene TRBV7-2 combines with J gene TRBJ2-7; D is tentatively TRBD1 or TRBD2 (6 bases each). V gave up 2 bases and J gave up 6 bases, with 17 bases separating them. CDR3 length: 15 amino acids. The germline CDR1 and CDR2 sequences are SGHTA and FQGNSA. Here the CDR3 DNA reads TGTGCCAGCAGCTTAAGGGGGACTCCCCGTAGCGAGCAGTACTTC. This gives the protein CASSLRGTPRSEQYF.

V usage is TRBV7-8 and J usage is TRBJ2-2, with TRBD2 matching over 8 bases. Germline V lookup: CDR1 SGHVS, CDR2 FQNEAQ. The CDR3 sequence is 14 residues long. Losses at the gene ends were 6 bases for V and 6 bases for J; bases not matched to a gene: 6. The CDR3 spells CASRLAAGAGELFF. CDR3 in DNA: TGTGCCAGCAGACTAGCGGCGGGCGCCGGGGAGCTGTTTTTT.

The chain links TRBV6-5 to TRBJ2-7, with TRBD1 matching 9 bases. The CDR3 totals 14 residues. After removal of 7 bases from V and 1 base from J, the junction contained 5 bases not matched to a gene. CDR1 MNHEY and CDR2 SVGAGI come from the germline V gene. The CDR3 bases are TGTGCCAGCAACCGACAGGGGGTTTCCTACGAGCAGTACTTC. Translation gives CASNRQGVSYEQYF.

The chain carries TRBV2 and TRBJ2-1; D may be TRBD2 (5 bases). The CDR3 covers 14 residues. The germline V gene has CDR1 SNHLY and CDR2 FYNNEI. The ends were cut back, 7 bases at V and 10 bases at J, with 20 bases in the middle. CDR3 loop: CASKYPTLGMEQFF. CDR3 coding DNA: TGTGCCAGCAAGTATCCCACACTAGGGATGGAGCAGTTCTTC.

The genes are TRBV2 and TRBJ2-1, with D possibly matching TRBD1 (5 bases). The CDR3 spans 17 residues. Trimming pared 3 bases from V and 3 bases from J, leaving 18 bases between. Germline values: CDR1 SNHLY, CDR2 FYNNEI. The CDR3 DNA is TGTGCCAGCAGTGATAGAGTGGGCAGGGAAATCTACAATGAGCAGTTCTTC. It codes for CASSDRVGREIYNEQFF.

The sample holds a few counts of this clone. V and J are TRBV7-9 and TRBJ1-2; a weak D match, TRBD1 (6 bases). Germline CDR1 and CDR2: SEHNR and FQNEAQ (reference sequence). This CDR3 contains 15 residues. V lost 5 bases and J lost 7, with 20 bases in between. The CDR3: CASSVARPGATGYTF. As DNA, the CDR3 is TGTGCCAGCAGCGTTGCCCGGCCGGGGGCGACTGGCTACACCTTC.

The chain carries TRBV6-4 and TRBJ2-7; TRBD2 aligns across 8 bases. Unmatched junction bases numbered 4, after V lost 0 bases and J lost 0 bases. The CDR3 is 16 amino acids. Germline CDR1 is MRHNA and CDR2 is SNTAGT. The CDR3 DNA sequence: TGTGCCAGCAGTGACTCCCAGGGGACTAGCTCCTACGAGCAGTACTTC. Translation: CASSDSQGTSSYEQYF.

This clone was seen once. V usage is TRBV7-9 and J usage is TRBJ1-4; D may be TRBD1 (6 bases). Trimming removed 5 bases at V and 6 bases at J, with 16 bases between. The CDR3 has 15 amino acids. Germline CDR1 reads SEHNR; CDR2 reads FQNEAQ (reference sequence). The CDR3: CASSPPRGKDEKLFF. The CDR3, as DNA: TGTGCCAGCAGCCCCCCCAGGGGAAAGGATGAAAAACTGTTTTTT.